This TCR beta chain was obtained from a study of OX40 agonist ivuxolimab in advanced cancers. On the study more broadly: From roughly 23 to 90 years was the age range, with a mean of about 54 years, and around 83% were male. Anti-PD-1, anti-PD-L1 or anti-CTLA-4 therapy given earlier was allowed, and 40% had some. Partial responses, seen in three patients, involved one hepatocellular carcinoma and two cutaneous melanomas.

Assay used: immunoSEQ multiplex PCR; TCRdb lists only in-frame clones, some missing. The table includes about 80,000 clones, 94% detected once. The CDR3 is made up of 15 amino acids. V dropped 4 bases and J dropped 2; count of bases not matched to a gene: 6. Germline V lookup: CDR1 SGHAT, CDR2 FQNNGV. J is TRBJ2-7 and V is TRBV11-2; 9 bases line up with TRBD2. This clonotype was sampled from an adult with an advanced solid tumor such as melanoma, head and neck, liver or kidney cancer. This specimen consisted of CD4+ or CD8+ T cells sorted from blood, obtained in a trial of the OX40 agonist ivuxolimab. Written as DNA, the CDR3 is TGTGCCAGCAGCTCGACTAGCGGAGACGCCTACGAGCAGTACTTC. Translated: CASSSTSGDAYEQYF.